Listed below are T cell receptor beta chains from one sample, sequenced in a study of cytomegalovirus exposure and HLA in healthy donors. Profiled with immunoSEQ multiplex PCR; TCRdb holds only in-frame clones, not every one. Recorded for this sample: 96,000 or so clones. Sequencing was done on a sample of PBMCs. The source is a woman in her twenties or thirties in good health and CMV-seronegative. CDR3s include the opening cysteine and the closing phenylalanine or tryptophan. D genes are given only for firm matches.

cdr3_aa,cdr3_nt,d_call,cdr3_length,v_call,j_call
CASSLGRGTGHNEQFF,TGTGCCAGCAGCTTAGGGAGGGGGACAGGCCACAATGAGCAGTTCTTC,TRBD1,16,TRBV13,TRBJ2-1
CASSFDRSLSGANVLTF,TGTGCCAGCAGCTTTGACAGGTCCCTTTCTGGGGCCAACGTCCTGACTTTC,.,17,TRBV5-5,TRBJ2-6
CASSFLIVSDEQFF,TGTGCCAGCAGCTTTTTAATCGTGTCGGATGAGCAGTTCTTC,.,14,TRBV5-5,TRBJ2-1
CASSSAGYEQFF,TGTGCCAGCAGCTCGGCGGGGTATGAGCAGTTCTTC,.,12,TRBV5-6,TRBJ2-1
CASIAGGGSPYNEQFF,TGTGCCAGCATTGCGGGGGGAGGGAGTCCCTACAATGAGCAGTTCTTC,TRBD2,16,TRBV25-1,TRBJ2-1
CATSTGDQPQHF,TGTGCCACCAGCACGGGGGATCAGCCCCAGCATTTT,.,12,TRBV15,TRBJ1-5
CASSQDRSGGRADTQYF,TGTGCCAGCAGCCAAGATCGAAGCGGGGGACGCGCAGATACGCAGTATTTT,TRBD2,17,TRBV14,TRBJ2-3
CASSPLAGGPTDTQYF,TGTGCCAGCAGCCCCCTGGCGGGGGGGCCGACAGATACGCAGTATTTT,TRBD2,16,TRBV7-3,TRBJ2-3
CASSEGPWGGQFF,TGCGCCAGCAGTGAAGGGCCATGGGGGGGGCAGTTCTTC,TRBD2,13,TRBV10-2,TRBJ2-1
CASSSKGFTSGAKSSYEQYF,TGTGCCAGCAGTTCAAAAGGGTTCACTAGCGGGGCGAAGAGCTCCTACGAGCAGTACTTC,TRBD2,20,TRBV27,TRBJ2-7
CASSLVVAGGLYNEQFF,TGTGCCAGCAGCTTAGTAGTGGCGGGGGGACTCTACAATGAGCAGTTCTTC,TRBD2,17,TRBV7-8,TRBJ2-1
CASRDLPQHF,TGCGCCAGCCGGGATCTGCCCCAGCATTTT,.,10,TRBV5-1,TRBJ1-5
CASSLQLTYEQYF,TGCGCCAGCAGCCTTCAACTTACCTACGAGCAGTACTTC,.,13,TRBV4-1,TRBJ2-7
CASSYPGQGNTIYF,TGTGCCAGCAGCTACCCGGGACAGGGAAACACCATATATTTT,TRBD1,14,TRBV5-5,TRBJ1-3
CASSYGQVYSQPQHF,TGTGCCAGCAGTTATGGACAGGTTTATTCCCAGCCCCAGCATTTT,TRBD1,15,TRBV28,TRBJ1-5
CAISEAGYNEQFF,TGTGCCATCAGTGAGGCGGGTTACAATGAGCAGTTCTTC,.,13,TRBV10-3,TRBJ2-1
CASSLVSDTQYF,TGTGCCAGCAGCTTAGTTTCTGATACGCAGTATTTT,.,12,TRBV11-2,TRBJ2-3
CASRTSGRISYEQYF,TGTGCCAGTAGGACTAGCGGGAGAATTTCCTACGAGCAGTACTTC,TRBD2,15,TRBV25-1,TRBJ2-7
CASSSNPVGVQETQYF,TGTGCCAGCAGCTCCAACCCCGTAGGGGTACAGGAGACCCAGTACTTC,.,16,TRBV7-2,TRBJ2-5
CASSLAVGNTIYF,TGTGCCAGCAGCTTGGCCGTAGGAAACACCATATATTTT,.,13,TRBV5-8,TRBJ1-3
CSVEPATGKRGCTF,TGCAGCGTTGAGCCAGCGACAGGGAAGAGGGGCTGCACCTTC,TRBD1,14,TRBV29-1,TRBJ1-2
CASSRHHKGNNNEQFF,TGTGCCAGTAGTCGACATCACAAAGGAAATAACAATGAGCAGTTCTTC,.,16,TRBV19,TRBJ2-1
CASTRGGRSNFYTEAFF,TGTGCCAGCACCCGGGGGGGGCGTTCGAATTTTTACACTGAAGCTTTCTTT,.,17,TRBV11-2,TRBJ1-1
CAWIAGNYEQYF,TGTGCCTGGATTGCAGGGAACTACGAGCAGTACTTC,.,12,TRBV30,TRBJ2-7
CASSLLRSRGGRALYEQFF,TGTGCCAGCAGCTTACTACGGAGTCGTGGCGGGAGGGCCTTGTATGAGCAGTTCTTC,TRBD2,19,TRBV11-1,TRBJ2-1
CASSFDRDAEAFF,TGTGCCAGCAGCTTTGACAGGGACGCGGAAGCTTTCTTT,TRBD1,13,TRBV7-8,TRBJ1-1
CASSRTAIAKNIQYF,TGTGCCAGCAGTCGGACAGCTATAGCCAAAAACATTCAGTACTTC,.,15,TRBV27,TRBJ2-4
CSVKDRITEAFF,TGCAGCGTCAAGGACAGGATCACTGAAGCTTTCTTT,TRBD1,12,TRBV29-1,TRBJ1-1
CASSTRGLRNTEAFF,TGTGCCAGCAGCACCCGGGGACTCCGGAACACTGAAGCTTTCTTT,.,15,TRBV21-1,TRBJ1-1
CSYRISGASYNEQFF,TGCAGCTATCGAATAAGCGGGGCCTCCTACAATGAGCAGTTCTTC,TRBD2,15,TRBV29-1,TRBJ2-1
CASGDRRPRNYGYTF,TGTGCCAGCGGGGACAGGCGCCCTCGGAACTATGGCTACACCTTC,TRBD1,15,TRBV6-1,TRBJ1-2
CASSPAQGYYNEQFF,TGTGCCAGCTCACCGGCGCAGGGTTACTACAATGAGCAGTTCTTC,.,15,TRBV18,TRBJ2-1
CASSQDLTRDYAYNEKLFF,TGCGCCAGCAGCCAAGATTTAACCCGCGACTACGCATATAATGAAAAACTGTTTTTT,.,19,TRBV4-1,TRBJ1-4